A single sample gave rise to the 26 T cell receptor beta chains below, sequenced in a study of identical twins (TCRdb year 2016). Libraries were built with 5' RACE. The listed sequencing device is Illumina HiSeq 2000. TCRdb trimmed public reads at Q25 via fastp, called clones via MiXCR and kept in-frame beta chains. Every entry covers one CDR3 protein and lists the most common genes and DNA from its rows. The sample contains about 220,000 distinct CDR3 sequences, about 7.5% of them found a single time. The ten largest clones capture approximately 5.4% of the sample. These data also featured in a second study, about yellow fever vaccine responses in identical twins.

Sequencing input: CD8+ T cells sorted from blood. These receptors came from a woman aged 18-29 years in good health.

The chain couples TRBV7-9 to TRBJ1-1; D is uncertain. CDR3 size: 12 residues. From germline, CDR1 is SEHNR and CDR2 FQNEAQ (reference sequence). V was clipped by 1 base and J by 7 bases, with 7 bases between them. The CDR3 loop is CASSLVQIEAFF. CDR3 bases: TGTGCCAGCAGCTTAGTCCAGATTGAAGCTTTCTTT.

In its sample, this clonotype was seen many times. The chain combines TRBV20-1 with TRBJ1-2, with TRBD1 identical over 7 bases. The germline CDR1 and CDR2 sequences are DFQATT and SNEGSKA (reference sequence). This CDR3 is 14 amino acids long. The junction had 13 bases not matched to a gene; V was cut back by 7 bases and J by 5 bases. CDR3 nucleotides: TGCAGTGTCGCCCAGGGGGAGGTTGCGTATGGCTACACCTTC. It encodes CSVAQGEVAYGYTF.

The gene calls are TRBV7-2 and TRBJ2-1, with 7 positions matching TRBD2. CDR1 and CDR2 (germline): SGHTA, FQGNSA. With V trimmed by 4 bases and J by 5 bases, 11 bases remained unmatched. This CDR3 is built from 16 residues. The CDR3 loop reads CASSSPRDYYDNEQFF. The DNA for the CDR3 is TGTGCCAGCAGCTCCCCCCGGGACTACTACGACAATGAGCAGTTCTTC.

This clonotype appeared many times. The chain recombines TRBV7-9 with TRBJ2-7; no definite D call. This CDR3 has 12 amino acids. Germline V gives CDR1 SEHNR, CDR2 FQNEAQ (reference sequence). V dropped 5 bases and J dropped 7 bases, with 12 bases sitting between them. CDR3 in amino acids: CASSILPWEQYV. The DNA for the CDR3 is TGTGCCAGCAGCATCCTACCTTGGGAGCAGTACGTC.

The V call is TRBV6-2 or TRBV6-3, the J call TRBJ2-1; perhaps TRBD2 as D (5 bases). Germline loops: CDR1 MNHEY, CDR2 SVGEGT. Trimming left V 6 bases short and J 10 bases short, with 25 bases between. This CDR3 is 16 amino acids long. CDR3 protein: CASRSTSTEWEREQFF. DNA of the CDR3: TGTGCCAGCAGATCAACTTCTACGGAGTGGGAGAGGGAGCAGTTCTTC.

This clonotype has a handful of counts. This rearrangement joins TRBV10-1 to TRBJ2-2; no reliable D call. There are 13 residues in the CDR3. Germline V CDR1 and CDR2: WNHNN, SYGVQD (reference sequence). V was cut by 5 bases and J by 5 bases, with 9 bases left in between. The DNA of the CDR3 is TGCGCCAGCAGTAATGTCCGGACCGGGGAGCTGTTTTTT. This codes for CASSNVRTGELFF.

The V call is TRBV7-8, the J call TRBJ2-7; possible D gene TRBD2, 5 bases. The length of the CDR3 is 12 residues. The V gene's germline CDR1 is SGHVS and CDR2 FQNEAQ. The V end was cut by 2 bases, the J end by 6 bases, with 8 bases between. CDR3 region: CASSLLAGEQYV. The CDR3 coding sequence is TGTGCCAGCAGCTTATTGGCGGGCGAGCAGTACGTC.

This clonotype was seen only a few times. The rearrangement uses TRBV28 and TRBJ2-7; D tentatively reads TRBD1 or TRBD2 (5 bases each). The CDR3 loop spans 15 amino acids. Looked up from germline, CDR1 is MDHEN and CDR2 is SYDVKM. V dropped 1 base and J dropped 3 bases, with 13 bases sitting between them. DNA of the CDR3: TGTGCCAGCAGTTTATTAGGGACCTCCGACTACGAGCAGTACTTC. Translating it yields CASSLLGTSDYEQYF.

This clonotype showed up many times. V gene TRBV2 combines with J gene TRBJ2-2; TRBD1 aligns across 9 bases. Losses at the gene ends were 5 bases for V and 3 bases for J; bases not matched to a gene: 4. Germline values: CDR1 SNHLY, CDR2 FYNNEI. The CDR3 extends over 15 amino acids. In DNA form, the CDR3 reads TGTGCCAGCAGTTTTGACAGGGGGTACACCGGGGAGCTGTTTTTT. Translated, it gives CASSFDRGYTGELFF.

This clonotype was picked up a small number of times. V and J are TRBV28 and TRBJ2-5; TRBD1 matches at 12 bases. The V gene's germline CDR1 is MDHEN and CDR2 SYDVKM. The V and J ends lost 8 bases and 5 bases, in that order; junction bases with no gene match: 6. The CDR3 is 14 residues long. CDR3 sequence (DNA): TGTGCCAGCGATGGGACAGGGGGCTCGGAGACCCAGTACTTC. This codes for CASDGTGGSETQYF.

In this sample, this clonotype turned up a few times. This chain joins TRBV11-2 and TRBJ2-1; 9 positions match TRBD1. The germline CDR1 and CDR2 sequences are SGHAT and FQNNGV. The CDR3 runs to 15 residues. The V gene end was trimmed by 4 bases and the J gene end by 9 bases; junction bases not matched to a gene: 10. The chain's CDR3 is CASSSTGGRTAEQFF. The CDR3 DNA is TGTGCCAGCAGCTCAACAGGGGGCCGGACGGCTGAGCAGTTCTTC.

CDR3 nucleotides: TGTGCCAGCAGCTTAGCGAGTCCGGACGGGCGCTCCTACAATGAGCAGTTCTTC. Protein product: CASSLASPDGRSYNEQFF. This chain links TRBV7-6 with TRBJ2-1; D uncertain. This CDR3 contains 18 residues. V lost 0 bases, J lost 0 bases, and 15 bases lay in between. The germline gives CDR1 SGHVS, CDR2 FNYEAQ.

The CDR3, as DNA: TGTGCCAGCAGTTTCGTCGGGGAGGATTCACCCCTCCACTTT. Its protein product is CASSFVGEDSPLHF. The V gene is TRBV28, the J gene TRBJ1-6; D not certain. The CDR3 is 14 residues long. CDR1 is MDHEN and CDR2 is SYDVKM in the germline V gene. Between the trimmed V and J ends, which lost 3 bases and 8 bases, there was a span of 11 bases.

This clonotype was counted at least ten times. The chain is built from TRBV7-6 and TRBJ2-5, with 7 nucleotides matching TRBD1. The germline V gene has CDR1 SGHVS and CDR2 FNYEAQ. V lost 2 bases to trimming and J lost 4 bases; unmatched junction nucleotides: 4. The CDR3 is 14 residues long. The CDR3 nucleotides are TGTGCCAGCAGCTTAACAGGGGTTCCAGAGACCCAGTACTTC. This codes for CASSLTGVPETQYF.

This clonotype was seen a handful of times. The chain carries TRBV25-1 and TRBJ2-5; TRBD1 aligns across 9 bases. Germline V gives CDR1 MGHDK, CDR2 SYGVNS. V lost 1 base to trimming and J lost 5 bases; unmatched junction nucleotides: 2. The CDR3 is 14 residues long. The CDR3 region is CASSEWDREETQYF. In DNA form, the CDR3 reads TGTGCCAGCAGTGAATGGGACAGGGAGGAGACCCAGTACTTC.

This clonotype occurred many times. The chain recombines TRBV7-8 with TRBJ2-7; 11 positions match TRBD2. The CDR3 is made up of 16 amino acids. Germline lookup yields CDR1 SGHVS and CDR2 FQNEAQ. Unmatched junction bases numbered 7, after V lost 5 bases and J lost 1 base. The chain's CDR3 is CASSAQLAGASYEQYV. DNA of the CDR3: TGTGCCAGCAGCGCCCAACTAGCGGGGGCATCCTACGAGCAGTACGTC.

This clonotype was seen repeatedly, ten times or more. This rearrangement joins TRBV7-9 to TRBJ2-1, with TRBD1 matching over 9 bases. Germline loops: CDR1 SEHNR, CDR2 FQNEAQ (reference sequence). CDR3 length: 14 amino acids. The J segment lost 7 bases and the V segment lost 6 bases, leaving 7 bases of the junction unmatched. This chain's CDR3 is CASRGTGYLNEQFF. The CDR3 nucleotides are TGTGCCAGCAGGGGGACAGGGTATTTGAATGAGCAGTTCTTC.

This clonotype was detected a few times. The chain combines TRBV28 with TRBJ1-6, with TRBD1 matching 7 bases. Germline values: CDR1 MDHEN, CDR2 SYDVKM. This CDR3 spans 17 amino acids. V shed 4 bases and J 5 bases; nucleotides not matched to a gene: 11. In DNA form, the CDR3 reads TGTGCCAGCAGTTCCGTAACAGGGGCCCTTGATAATTCACCCCTCCACTTT. This codes for CASSSVTGALDNSPLHF.

The table lists this clonotype with a few counts. The CDR3 nucleotides read TGTGCCAGCAGTTACCTCCGGGACAGACATGGCTACACCTTC. Translating gives CASSYLRDRHGYTF. V gene TRBV25-1 combines with J gene TRBJ1-2; 7 positions match TRBD1. The CDR3 contains 14 residues. Trimming removed 5 bases from V and 6 bases from J; junction bases left unmatched: 9. Germline CDR1 is MGHDK and CDR2 is SYGVNS.

The chain joins TRBV5-5 to TRBJ2-7; D call uncertain. V lost 4 bases, J lost 3 bases, and 11 bases lay in between. The germline V gene has CDR1 SGHKS and CDR2 YYEKEE (reference sequence). The length of the CDR3 is 13 residues. CDR3 in DNA: TGTGCCAGCAGCCCCGACCGTTACTACGAGCAGTACTTC. It encodes CASSPDRYYEQYF.

The rearrangement uses TRBV12-3 or TRBV12-4 and TRBJ2-2; D is perhaps TRBD1 (7 bases). The CDR3 runs 15 residues. V lost 5 bases and J lost 7, with 17 bases in between. The CDR3 DNA sequence: TGTGCCAGCAGTCACAGGGGTGAGGAGGGCGGGGAGCTGTTTTTT. It yields the protein CASSHRGEEGGELFF.

In this sample, this clonotype turned up a few times. The chain links TRBV10-3 to TRBJ2-1; D gene unclear. This CDR3 has 13 residues. V lost 5 bases to trimming and J lost 2 bases, with 7 bases between them. Germline values: CDR1 ENHRY, CDR2 SYGVKD. Here the CDR3 DNA reads TGTGCCATCAGTCCCAGAACCTACAATGAGCAGTTCTTC. The encoded protein is CAISPRTYNEQFF.

This chain links TRBV4-1 with TRBJ2-3; the D call may be TRBD1 or TRBD2 (6 bases each). Germline CDR1 reads MGHRA; CDR2 reads YSYEKL. CDR3 size: 15 residues. V gave up 0 bases and J gave up 4 bases, with 11 bases separating them. The CDR3 DNA is TGCGCCAGCAGCCAAGATACGGGGGCCTCAGATACGCAGTATTTT. The encoded protein is CASSQDTGASDTQYF.

The sample holds many counts of this clonotype. The chain links TRBV5-1 to TRBJ1-2, with TRBD1 matching over 8 bases. CDR1 SGHRS and CDR2 YFSETQ come from the germline V gene. With V trimmed by 4 bases and J by 2 bases, 4 bases remained unmatched. CDR3 length: 14 amino acids. The DNA of the CDR3 is TGCGCCAGCAGCCAGGGACAGGCAAACTATGGCTACACCTTC. It encodes CASSQGQANYGYTF.

The chain carries TRBV12-3 or TRBV12-4 and TRBJ1-2; TRBD1 is a possible D gene (6 bases). There are 13 residues in the CDR3. With 3 bases removed from V and 5 bases from J, the gap between germline ends came to 10 bases. CDR3 nucleotide sequence: TGTGCCAGCAGTTTTCCCAGGGGTTATGGCTACACCTTC. Translation: CASSFPRGYGYTF.

This clonotype was picked up many times. The chain links TRBV7-9 to TRBJ2-5; unclear D gene. The CDR3 totals 13 residues. Germline V CDR1 and CDR2: SEHNR, FQNEAQ (reference sequence). V lost 1 base and J lost 3, with 6 bases in between. In DNA form, the CDR3 reads TGTGCCAGCAGCTTAGAGTTTGAAGAGACCCAGTACTTC. Translation gives CASSLEFEETQYF.